A single sample is the source of the 12 T cell receptor beta chains below, sequenced in a study of OX40 agonist ivuxolimab in advanced cancers. Measured with immunoSEQ multiplex PCR; TCRdb has only the in-frame clones, and not every one. The sample has about 95,000 clones; 70% to 85% are singletons. Sample: CD4+ or CD8+ T cells sorted from blood, taken in a trial of the OX40 agonist ivuxolimab. The origin of the receptors is an adult with an advanced solid tumor such as melanoma, head and neck, liver or kidney cancer.

This clone was counted a single time. The chain is built from TRBV28 and TRBJ2-7; 10 bases fit TRBD1. The V and J ends lost 5 bases and 4 bases, in that order; junction bases with no gene match: 8. The length of the CDR3 is 15 residues. Germline CDR1 reads MDHEN; CDR2 reads SYDVKM. The CDR3, as DNA: TGTGCCAGCAGTCGTCCGACAGGGGGCTCGTACGAGCAGTACTTC. Encoded protein: CASSRPTGGSYEQYF.

The chain couples TRBV7-9 to TRBJ2-7; TRBD2 is a possible D gene (5 bases). The CDR3 loop spans 12 amino acids. The germline V gene encodes CDR1 SEHNR and CDR2 FQNEAQ (reference sequence). The germline V and J ends were trimmed by 3 bases and 6 bases, with 9 bases remaining between them. CDR3 in DNA: TGTGCCAGCAGCTTCGGTGCGGGCGAGCAGTACTTC. This gives the protein CASSFGAGEQYF.

The chain has TRBV28 and TRBJ2-4, with D unclear. Trimming left V 5 bases short and J 0 bases short, with 11 bases between. Looked up from germline, CDR1 is MDHEN and CDR2 is SYDVKM. The length of the CDR3 is 15 residues. CDR3 sequence (DNA): TGTGCCAGCAGTCTCGACCTATTAGCCAAAAACATTCAGTACTTC. Amino acid sequence: CASSLDLLAKNIQYF.

The chain recombines TRBV7-9 with TRBJ2-1; 15 nucleotides agree with TRBD2. The CDR3 has 19 amino acids. V trimming: 6 bases; J trimming: 2 bases; junction bases outside the gene matches: 11. Germline V gene sequence: CDR1 SEHNR, CDR2 FQNEAQ (reference sequence). CDR3 in DNA: TGTGCCAGCAGTCGAGGAGGACTAGCGGGAGGGCGGCCCTACAATGAGCAGTTCTTC. Protein: CASSRGGLAGGRPYNEQFF.

This chain uses TRBV2 with TRBJ1-5; 8 positions agree with TRBD1. CDR1 and CDR2 (germline): SNHLY, FYNNEI. Trimming at V came to 6 bases and at J to 4 bases, leaving 5 bases not matched to a gene. The CDR3 has 14 amino acids. The CDR3 sequence: CASRDRGINQPQHF. The DNA of the CDR3 is TGTGCCAGCAGAGACAGGGGAATTAATCAGCCCCAGCATTTT.

The chain uses TRBV7-2 and TRBJ2-5; 16 positions match TRBD2. CDR1 and CDR2 (germline): SGHTA, FQGNSA. The CDR3 length is 17 residues. V dropped 5 bases and J dropped 4; count of bases not matched to a gene: 7. Here the CDR3 reads CASSAGTSGRAAETQYF. The CDR3 nucleotides are TGTGCCAGCAGCGCCGGGACTAGCGGGAGGGCCGCAGAGACCCAGTACTTC. Full variable domain (missing parts from reference TRBV7-2 and TRBJ2-5): GAGVSQSPSNKVTEKGKDVELRCDPISGHTALYWYRQSLGQGLEFLIYFQGNSAPDKSGLPSDRFSAERTGGSVSTLTIQRTQQEDSAVYLCASSAGTSGRAAETQYFGPGTRLLVL.

This clone was counted a few times. The CDR3 carries no conserved terminal phenylalanine or tryptophan, so it likely arises from a read error. Because the CDR3's place on the DNA is in doubt, the DNA is left out and the CDR3 is given as listed by TCRdb. This chain connects TRBV21-1 to TRBJ1-2; the DNA was not compared with TRBD1, the D call given in the table. TRBV21-1 has pseudogene status. The CDR3 has 9 amino acids, counting both end residues. The CDR3 sequence: CASTPDRPG.

The chain joins TRBV7-2 to TRBJ1-5, with D perhaps matching TRBD1 (6 bases). V lost 5 bases and J lost 9, with 23 bases in between. Germline loops: CDR1 SGHTA, CDR2 FQGNSA. CDR3 length: 16 amino acids. The CDR3 protein is CASSGPGQKKGPPQHF. The CDR3 coding sequence is TGTGCCAGCAGCGGTCCGGGACAAAAAAAAGGTCCGCCCCAGCATTTT. Together with reference TRBV7-2 and TRBJ1-5, the CDR3 gives the full variable domain: GAGVSQSPSNKVTEKGKDVELRCDPISGHTALYWYRQSLGQGLEFLIYFQGNSAPDKSGLPSDRFSAERTGGSVSTLTIQRTQQEDSAVYLCASSGPGQKKGPPQHFGDGTRLSIL.

The V gene is TRBV19, the J gene TRBJ2-7; 7 bases are shared with TRBD1. The CDR3 contains 14 residues. With 1 base clipped from V and 5 bases from J, the junction kept 5 bases outside the gene matches. Per germline, CDR1 LNHDA and CDR2 SQIVND (reference sequence). This CDR3 is CASSIVTGADEQYF. For the CDR3, the DNA is TGTGCCAGTAGTATAGTTACAGGGGCGGACGAGCAGTACTTC.

This clone was recorded many times. This chain connects TRBV7-9 to TRBJ2-1; no clear D gene. This CDR3 is 11 amino acids long. Deletions cut 3 bases from V and 7 bases from J, with 4 bases between. Germline CDR1 SEHNR, CDR2 FQNEAQ (reference sequence). The CDR3, as DNA: TGTGCCAGCAGCTTTTTTAATGAGCAGTTCTTC. Residues: CASSFFNEQFF.

This clone was seen a handful of times. The chain couples TRBV6-1 to TRBJ2-1, with TRBD2 matching over 12 bases. The V gene end was trimmed by 6 bases and the J gene end by 1 base; junction bases not matched to a gene: 7. CDR3 length: 17 residues. Germline lookup yields CDR1 MNHNS and CDR2 SASEGT. CDR3 in amino acids: CASSETSGRRSYNEQFF. CDR3 DNA sequence: TGTGCCAGCAGCGAAACTAGCGGGAGGCGGTCCTACAATGAGCAGTTCTTC.

The chain has TRBV19 and TRBJ1-5; TRBD1 matches 10 bases. Trimming removed 4 bases from V and 3 bases from J; junction bases left unmatched: 9. The CDR3 extends over 17 amino acids. The germline CDR1 and CDR2 sequences are LNHDA and SQIVND (reference sequence). Written as DNA, the CDR3 is TGTGCCAGTAGTACCCTCCCGGGACAGGGGTACAATCAGCCCCAGCATTTT. Its protein product is CASSTLPGQGYNQPQHF.